The next 15 T cell receptor beta chains were all read from a single sample in a study of blood T cells in healthy people across ages. The use of a sample-barcoded 5' primer and a J-beta primer mix characterized a second PCR of roughly 6 to 11 cycles. TCRdb itself ran the 5' RACE reads through MiXCR, one entry per CDR3 protein. The repertoire holds roughly 1,700,000 distinct CDR3 sequences, with over 25% as singletons. Material: blood. Receptor source: a woman aged 30 to 39 in good health.

This clonotype was counted many times. This CDR3 reads CSVLGEGQPQHF. Here the CDR3 DNA reads TGCAGCGTTCTGGGGGAGGGACAGCCCCAGCATTTT. The chain links TRBV29-1 to TRBJ1-5; tentative D call: TRBD1 (5 bases). The CDR3 has 12 residues. The V gene lost 5 bases and the J gene lost 7 bases, with 12 bases spanning the gap. Germline assignment: CDR1 SQVTM and CDR2 ANQGSEA.

This clonotype was found a few times. V is TRBV2 and J is TRBJ2-7, with a tentative D call TRBD1 (6 bases). Per germline, CDR1 SNHLY and CDR2 FYNNEI. This CDR3 has 13 amino acids. V dropped 3 bases and J dropped 3 bases, with 9 bases sitting between them. The CDR3 is CASSEDSVYEQYF. The CDR3, as DNA: TGTGCCAGCAGTGAGGACAGTGTCTACGAGCAGTACTTC.

This rearrangement joins TRBV24-1 to TRBJ2-5; maybe TRBD2 (6 bases). CDR3 size: 13 residues. Germline assignment: CDR1 KGHDR and CDR2 SFDVKD. Trimming cost V 1 base and J 11 bases, with 13 bases left between them. As DNA, the CDR3 is TGTGCCACCAGTGATTTTAGGGGCGGGGAGCAGTACTTC. As protein: CATSDFRGGEQYF.

This clonotype was detected only a few times. The chain links TRBV6-6 to TRBJ2-2; TRBD2 matches at 7 bases. Trimming at V came to 9 bases and at J to 7 bases, leaving 5 bases not matched to a gene. The V gene's germline CDR1 is MNHNY and CDR2 SVGAGI (reference sequence). The CDR3 has 12 residues. The CDR3 bases are TGTGCCAGACCGGGGGGTAACGGGGAGCTGTTTTTT. Translation: CARPGGNGELFF.

This clonotype has a handful of counts. CDR3 region: CAWGQGVINEKLFF. CDR3 sequence (DNA): TGTGCCTGGGGCCAGGGGGTAATTAATGAAAAACTGTTTTTT. The chain carries TRBV30 and TRBJ1-4; 7 nucleotides line up with TRBD1. In germline, CDR1 is GTSNPN, CDR2 SVGIG (reference sequence). Trimming cost V 5 bases and J 4 bases; bases outside gene matches: 7. CDR3 length: 14 amino acids.

This clonotype was detected ten times or more. The chain uses TRBV3-1 and TRBJ2-7; 8 nucleotides agree with TRBD2. The CDR3 contains 12 residues. Germline V lookup: CDR1 LGHDT, CDR2 YNNKEL (reference sequence). J lost 8 bases, V lost 4 bases, and 4 bases had no gene match. CDR3 amino acids: CASSRGLAQQYF. The CDR3 bases are TGTGCCAGCAGCCGCGGACTAGCTCAGCAGTACTTC.

This clonotype has only a few counts. The DNA for the CDR3 is TGCAGCGCCAACCTCAATAGCGGGGGGTCAGACACCGGGGAGCTGTTTTTT. Translated, it gives CSANLNSGGSDTGELFF. V usage is TRBV29-1 and J usage is TRBJ2-2; 10 bases align to TRBD2. Germline V gene lookup returns CDR1 SQVTM and CDR2 ANQGSEA. This CDR3 spans 17 amino acids. V trimming: 7 bases; J trimming: 3 bases; junction bases outside the gene matches: 14.

The rearrangement links TRBV7-9 to TRBJ2-4; 9 nucleotides match TRBD1. The J call may be wrong; the DNA end is better matched by TRBJ2-7. Germline-derived CDR1 and CDR2 are SEHNR and FQNEAQ (reference sequence). The CDR3 loop spans 12 amino acids. The CDR3 sequence is CASSDRGTEQYF. Written as DNA, the CDR3 is TGTGCCAGCAGTGACAGGGGGACCGAGCAGTACTTC.

This clonotype showed up just a few times. The chain uses TRBV29-1 and TRBJ2-1, with 14 bases lining up with TRBD2. The ends lost 7 bases at V and 1 base at J; junction bases unmatched: 9. Germline CDR1 and CDR2: SQVTM and ANQGSEA. CDR3 length: 17 amino acids. The CDR3 here is CSARGGLAGASYNEQFF. CDR3 DNA: TGCAGCGCTAGGGGGGGACTAGCGGGGGCATCCTACAATGAGCAGTTCTTC.

V usage is TRBV28 and J usage is TRBJ2-5, with D perhaps matching TRBD1 (6 bases). Germline values: CDR1 MDHEN, CDR2 SYDVKM. The CDR3 length is 15 residues. With 6 bases removed from V and 6 bases from J, the gap between germline ends came to 20 bases. The CDR3 DNA sequence: TGTGCCAGCAGCTCACAACTCCAGGGGATGAAGACCCAGTACTTC. Its protein product is CASSSQLQGMKTQYF.

A remark on this clonotype: A much larger clone lies a single base off, so this may be a read error. The chain is built from TRBV4-3 and TRBJ2-1; possible D gene TRBD1, 6 bases. The CDR3 is 14 residues long. Per the germline V gene, CDR1 is LGHNA and CDR2 is YSLEER. The chain's CDR3 is CASSHQQGYNGQFF. CDR3 coding DNA: TGCGCCAGCAGCCACCAACAGGGCTACAATGGGCAGTTCTTC.

The chain employs TRBV12-3 or TRBV12-4 and TRBJ2-3; 8 nucleotides agree with TRBD2. J gave up 2 bases and V 3 bases, and 4 bases lay outside the gene matches. The CDR3 covers 15 residues. Here the CDR3 reads CASSFTGGFTDTQYF. The CDR3 coding sequence is TGTGCCAGCAGTTTTACGGGGGGGTTCACAGATACGCAGTATTTT.

This clonotype was detected a few times. A read error may be the cause here, since a much bigger clone is one base away. This chain uses TRBV29-1 with TRBJ2-1, with 10 bases aligning to TRBD1. The germline V gene encodes CDR1 SQVTM and CDR2 ANQGSEA. Trimming took 7 bases from V and 10 from J; bases not matched to a gene: 10. There are 13 residues in the CDR3. Here the CDR3 reads CSAFGTGDYEQFF. The CDR3 bases are TGCAGCGCCTTCGGGACAGGGGACTACGAGCAGTTCTTC.

This clonotype has at least ten counts. The V gene is TRBV4-2, the J gene TRBJ2-7, with D tentatively TRBD1 (6 bases). The CDR3 loop spans 14 amino acids. Germline V CDR1 and CDR2: LGHNA, YNFKEQ. Trimming removed 0 bases at V and 5 bases at J, with 11 bases between. The CDR3 is CASSQEQGRDEQYF. CDR3 nucleotide sequence: TGTGCCAGCAGCCAAGAACAGGGTCGCGACGAGCAGTACTTC.

The chain couples TRBV3-1 to TRBJ2-4; D may be TRBD1 (5 bases). Matching the DNA end better, TRBJ2-7 makes the J call doubtful. Germline values: CDR1 LGHDT, CDR2 YNNKEL (reference sequence). The CDR3 extends over 13 amino acids. The DNA for the CDR3 is TGTGCCAGCAGCCAAGATTTCCAGGGCGAGCAGTACTTC. The encoded protein is CASSQDFQGEQYF.